This T cell receptor (beta chain) emerged from a study of PD-1 blockade in classical Hodgkin lymphoma. Sequenced by immunoSEQ multiplex PCR; TCRdb stores in-frame clones only, minus some. The table has tens of thousands of clones, more than 65% seen once; the top ten hold around a sixth. This CDR3 is 15 amino acids long. V was shortened by 3 bases and J by 0 bases, with 8 bases between the two germline ends. CDR1 and CDR2 from the germline V gene are LNHDA and SQIVND (reference sequence). The time point was: cycle 4 day 1 (C4D1), after six to seven weeks of nivolumab. Each and every patient relapsed after autologous stem cell transplantation, and patients got differing brentuximab vedotin exposure. This clone was detected only once.

This clonotype was sampled from a human donor with classical Hodgkin lymphoma. The sample was peripheral blood mononuclear cells (PBMCs), taken before the fourth cycle of nivolumab. The rearrangement joins TRBV19 to TRBJ1-4; D is unclear. For the CDR3, the DNA is TGTGCCAGTAGTATGGGTGTTGCAACTAATGAAAAACTGTTTTTT. Translation: CASSMGVATNEKLFF. Supplemented by reference TRBV19 and TRBJ1-4, the full variable domain reads DGGITQSPKYLFRKEGQNVTLSCEQNLNHDAMYWYRQDPGQGLRLIYYSQIVNDFQKGDIAEGYSVSREKKESFPLTVTSAQKNPTAFYLCASSMGVATNEKLFFGSGTQLSVL.